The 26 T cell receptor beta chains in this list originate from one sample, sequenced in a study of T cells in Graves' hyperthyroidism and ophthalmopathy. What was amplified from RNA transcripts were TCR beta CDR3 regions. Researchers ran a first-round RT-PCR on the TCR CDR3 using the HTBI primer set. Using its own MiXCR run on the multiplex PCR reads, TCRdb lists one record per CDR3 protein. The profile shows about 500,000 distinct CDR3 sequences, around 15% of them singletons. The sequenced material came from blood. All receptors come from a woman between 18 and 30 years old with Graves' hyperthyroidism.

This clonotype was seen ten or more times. For the CDR3, the DNA is TGTGCTAGTGGTCCGGGGTATTCACCCCTCCACTTT. This codes for CASGPGYSPLHF. The chain couples TRBV12-5 to TRBJ1-6; D remains ambiguous. Between the trimmed V and J ends, which lost 5 bases and 8 bases, there was a span of 7 bases. The germline V gene has CDR1 LGHNT and CDR2 FRNRAP. The length of the CDR3 is 12 residues.

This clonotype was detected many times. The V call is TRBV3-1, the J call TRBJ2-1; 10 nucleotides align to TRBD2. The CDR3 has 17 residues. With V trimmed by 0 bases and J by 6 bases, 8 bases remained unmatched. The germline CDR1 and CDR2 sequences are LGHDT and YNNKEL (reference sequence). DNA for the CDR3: TGTGCCAGCAGCCAAGAGAGACCTAGCGGGAGACGCAATGAGCAGTTCTTC. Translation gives CASSQERPSGRRNEQFF.

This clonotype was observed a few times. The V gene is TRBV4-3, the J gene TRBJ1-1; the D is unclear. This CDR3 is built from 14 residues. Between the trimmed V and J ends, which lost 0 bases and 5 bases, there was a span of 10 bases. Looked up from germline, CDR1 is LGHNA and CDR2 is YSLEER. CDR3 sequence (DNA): TGCGCCAGCAGCCAAGAGATGGGGAGAACTGAAGCTTTCTTT. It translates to CASSQEMGRTEAFF.

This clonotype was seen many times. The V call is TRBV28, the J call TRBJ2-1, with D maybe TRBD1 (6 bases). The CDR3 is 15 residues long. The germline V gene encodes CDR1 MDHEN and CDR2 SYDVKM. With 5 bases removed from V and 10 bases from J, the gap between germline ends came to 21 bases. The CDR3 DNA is TGTGCCAGCAGTCCACCCGGTGGACAGTTCCACGAGCAGTTCTTC. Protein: CASSPPGGQFHEQFF.

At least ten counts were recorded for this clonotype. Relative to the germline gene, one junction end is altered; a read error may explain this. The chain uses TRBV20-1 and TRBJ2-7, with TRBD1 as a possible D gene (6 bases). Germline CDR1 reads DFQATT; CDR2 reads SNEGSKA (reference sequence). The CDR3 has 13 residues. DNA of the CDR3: TGCAGTGCCAGAGGGGGACCCCCCTACGAGCAGTACTTC. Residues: CSARGGPPYEQYF.

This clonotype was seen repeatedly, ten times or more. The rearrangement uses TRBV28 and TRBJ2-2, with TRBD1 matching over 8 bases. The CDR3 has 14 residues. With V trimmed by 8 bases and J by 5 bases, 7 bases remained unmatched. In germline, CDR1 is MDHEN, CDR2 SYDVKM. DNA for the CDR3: TGTGCCAGCCAGAGACAGGGGAAGACCGGGGAGCTGTTTTTT. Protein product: CASQRQGKTGELFF.

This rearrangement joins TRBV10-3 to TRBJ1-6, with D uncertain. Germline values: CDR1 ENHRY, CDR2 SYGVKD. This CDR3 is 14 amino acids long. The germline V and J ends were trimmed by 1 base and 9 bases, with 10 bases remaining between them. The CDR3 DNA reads TGTGCCATCAGTGAGTTGGCAGCGCTTTCACCCCTCCACTTT. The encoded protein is CAISELAALSPLHF.

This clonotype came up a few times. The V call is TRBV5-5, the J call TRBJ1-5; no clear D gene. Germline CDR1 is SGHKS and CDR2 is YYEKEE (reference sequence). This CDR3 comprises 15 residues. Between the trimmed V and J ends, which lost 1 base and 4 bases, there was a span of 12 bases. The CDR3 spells CASSLRVRPNQPQHF. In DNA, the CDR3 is TGTGCCAGCAGCTTGAGGGTCAGGCCGAATCAGCCCCAGCATTTT.

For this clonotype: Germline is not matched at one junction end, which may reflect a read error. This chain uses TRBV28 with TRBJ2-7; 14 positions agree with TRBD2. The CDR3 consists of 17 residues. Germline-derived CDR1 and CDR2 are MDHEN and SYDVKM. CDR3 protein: CTSSPGLAGEADYEQYF. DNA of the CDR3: TGTACCAGCAGTCCGGGACTAGCGGGAGAGGCGGACTACGAGCAGTACTTC.

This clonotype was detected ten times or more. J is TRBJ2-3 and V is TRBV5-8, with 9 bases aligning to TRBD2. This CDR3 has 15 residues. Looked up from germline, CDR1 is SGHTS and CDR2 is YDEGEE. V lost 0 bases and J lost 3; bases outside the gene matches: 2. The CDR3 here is CASSLGTSATDTQYF. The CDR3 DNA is TGTGCCAGCAGCTTGGGGACTAGCGCGACAGATACGCAGTATTTT.

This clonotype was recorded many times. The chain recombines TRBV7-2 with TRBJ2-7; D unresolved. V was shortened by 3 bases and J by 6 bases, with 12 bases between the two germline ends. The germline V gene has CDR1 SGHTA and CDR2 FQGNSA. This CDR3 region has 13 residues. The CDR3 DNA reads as TGTGCCAGCAGCTTGGAGAGAGCCCCCGAGCAGTACTTC. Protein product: CASSLERAPEQYF.

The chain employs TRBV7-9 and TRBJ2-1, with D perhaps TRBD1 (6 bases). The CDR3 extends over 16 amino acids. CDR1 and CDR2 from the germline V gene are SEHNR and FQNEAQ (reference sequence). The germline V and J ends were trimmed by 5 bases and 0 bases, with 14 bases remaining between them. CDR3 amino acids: CASSPQGPLSYNEQFF. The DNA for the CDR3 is TGTGCCAGCAGCCCCCAGGGGCCTCTCTCCTACAATGAGCAGTTCTTC.

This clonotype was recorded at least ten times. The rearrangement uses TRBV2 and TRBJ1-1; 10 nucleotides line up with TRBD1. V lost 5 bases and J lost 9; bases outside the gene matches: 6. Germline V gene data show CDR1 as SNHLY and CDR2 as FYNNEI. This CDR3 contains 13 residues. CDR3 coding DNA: TGTGCCAGCAGTTCCGGGACAGGGGATAAAGCTTTCTTT. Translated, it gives CASSSGTGDKAFF.

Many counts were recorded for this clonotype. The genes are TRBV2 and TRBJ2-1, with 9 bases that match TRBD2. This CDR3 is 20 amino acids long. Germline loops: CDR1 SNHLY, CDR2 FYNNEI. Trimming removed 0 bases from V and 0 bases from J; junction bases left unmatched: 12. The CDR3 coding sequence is TGTGCCAGCAGTGAAGCGCCGGGACTAGCCCTCCCAAGCTCCTACAATGAGCAGTTCTTC. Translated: CASSEAPGLALPSSYNEQFF.

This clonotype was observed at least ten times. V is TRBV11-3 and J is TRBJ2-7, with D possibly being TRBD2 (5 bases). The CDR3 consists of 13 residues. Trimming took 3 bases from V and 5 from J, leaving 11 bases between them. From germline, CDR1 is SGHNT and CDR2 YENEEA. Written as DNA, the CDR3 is TGTGCCAGCAGCTTTAGCGAGTTCCACGAGCAGTACTTC. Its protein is CASSFSEFHEQYF.

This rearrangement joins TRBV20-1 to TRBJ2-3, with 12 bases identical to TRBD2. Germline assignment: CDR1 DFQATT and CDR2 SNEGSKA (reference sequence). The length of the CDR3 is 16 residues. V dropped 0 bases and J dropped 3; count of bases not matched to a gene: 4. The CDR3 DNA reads TGCAGTGCTAGAGACGCGACTAGCGGGAGAACAGATACGCAGTATTTT. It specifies CSARDATSGRTDTQYF.

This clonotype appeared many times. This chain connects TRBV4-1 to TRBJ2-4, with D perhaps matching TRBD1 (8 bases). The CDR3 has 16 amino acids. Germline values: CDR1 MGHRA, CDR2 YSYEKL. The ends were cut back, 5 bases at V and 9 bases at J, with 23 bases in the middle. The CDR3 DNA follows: TGCGCCAGCAGCGAAAGTAGAGTGACAGGGGAGGGCATTCAGTACTTC. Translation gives CASSESRVTGEGIQYF.

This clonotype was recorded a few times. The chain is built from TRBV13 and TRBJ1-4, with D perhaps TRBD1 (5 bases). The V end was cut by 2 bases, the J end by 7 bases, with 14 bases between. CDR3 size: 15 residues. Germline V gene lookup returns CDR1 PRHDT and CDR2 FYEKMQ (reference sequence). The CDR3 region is CASSLRRGSSEKLFF. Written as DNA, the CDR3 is TGTGCCAGCAGCTTACGAAGGGGCTCGAGTGAAAAACTGTTTTTT.

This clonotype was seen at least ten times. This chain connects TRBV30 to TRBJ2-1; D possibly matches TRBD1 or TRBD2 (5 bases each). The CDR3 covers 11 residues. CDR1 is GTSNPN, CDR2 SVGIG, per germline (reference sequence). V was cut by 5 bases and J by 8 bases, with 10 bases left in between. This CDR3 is CAWGGMYEQFF. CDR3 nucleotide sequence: TGTGCCTGGGGGGGTATGTATGAGCAGTTCTTC.

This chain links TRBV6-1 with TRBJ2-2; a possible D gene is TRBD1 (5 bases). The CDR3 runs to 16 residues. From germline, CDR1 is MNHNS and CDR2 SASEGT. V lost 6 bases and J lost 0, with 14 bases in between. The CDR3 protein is CASSLRTPANTGELFF. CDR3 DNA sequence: TGTGCCAGCAGCCTCAGGACACCGGCGAACACCGGGGAGCTGTTTTTT.

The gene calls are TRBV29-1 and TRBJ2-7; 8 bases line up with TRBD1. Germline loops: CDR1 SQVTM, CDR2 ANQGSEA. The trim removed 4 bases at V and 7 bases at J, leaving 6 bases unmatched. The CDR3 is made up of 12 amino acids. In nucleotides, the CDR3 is TGCAGCGTTGGGACAGGGTTCCATGAGCAGTACTTC. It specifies CSVGTGFHEQYF.

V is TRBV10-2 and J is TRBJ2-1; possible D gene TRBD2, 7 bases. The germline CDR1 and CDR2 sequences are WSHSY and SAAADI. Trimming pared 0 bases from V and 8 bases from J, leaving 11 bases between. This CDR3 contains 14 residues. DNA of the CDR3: TGCGCCAGCAGTGAGTCGGGGGGGGCCGATGAGCAGTTCTTC. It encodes CASSESGGADEQFF.

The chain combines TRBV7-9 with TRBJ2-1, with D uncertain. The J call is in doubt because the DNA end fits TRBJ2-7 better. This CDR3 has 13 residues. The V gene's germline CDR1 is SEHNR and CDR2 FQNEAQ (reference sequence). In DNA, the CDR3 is TGTGCCAGCAGGGCGGTCACCTACAATGAGCAGTACTTC. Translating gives CASRAVTYNEQYF.

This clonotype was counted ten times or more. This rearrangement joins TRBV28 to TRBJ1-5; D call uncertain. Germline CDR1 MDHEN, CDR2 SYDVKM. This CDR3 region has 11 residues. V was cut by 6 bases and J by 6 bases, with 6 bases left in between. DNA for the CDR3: TGTGCCAGCAGCCGTTTTCAGCCCCAGCATTTT. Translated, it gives CASSRFQPQHF.

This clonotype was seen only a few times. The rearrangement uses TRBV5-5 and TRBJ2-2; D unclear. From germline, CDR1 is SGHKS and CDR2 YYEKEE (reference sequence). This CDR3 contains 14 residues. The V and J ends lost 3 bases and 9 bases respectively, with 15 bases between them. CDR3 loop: CASSWVTEPRELFF. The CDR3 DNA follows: TGTGCCAGCAGCTGGGTGACCGAGCCGAGGGAGCTGTTTTTT.

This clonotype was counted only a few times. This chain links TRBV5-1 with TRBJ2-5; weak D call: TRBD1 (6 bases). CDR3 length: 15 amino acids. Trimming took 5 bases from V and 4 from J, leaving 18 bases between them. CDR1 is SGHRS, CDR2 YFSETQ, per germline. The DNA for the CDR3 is TGCGCCAGCAGTCAAACCGGGACCAGGGGAGAGACCCAGTACTTC. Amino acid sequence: CASSQTGTRGETQYF.